This T cell receptor (beta chain) comes out of a study of T cells in narcolepsy. Findings and limits, study-wide: Autoreactive clonotypes reportedly recurred in blood of same and different patients, not controls. Autoreactive HCRT-specific and TRIB2-specific clonotypes were marked in same-patient CSF-versus-blood CD4+ comparisons.

Repertoires were generated with immunoSEQ multiplex PCR, while TCRdb's copy carries only in-frame clones and drops some. The sample holds tens of thousands of clones; about 91% are singletons and the top ten take roughly 1.2%. As to this clone: What it recognizes is unknown.

Germline CDR1 reads SGHNT; CDR2 reads YENEEA. Deletions cut 6 bases from V and 0 bases from J, with 13 bases between. CDR3 length: 15 residues. The origin of this receptor is a human donor with narcolepsy. This chain links TRBV11-3 with TRBJ2-3; D might be TRBD1 (5 bases). Source material: CD45RA- memory CD4+ T cells from PBMCs. DNA of the CDR3: TGTGCCAGCAGGCTGACAGCAACTAGCACAGATACGCAGTATTTT. Translation gives CASRLTATSTDTQYF. The full variable domain, rest sourced from reference TRBV11-3 and TRBJ2-3, is EAGVVQSPRYKIIEKKQPVAFWCNPISGHNTLYWYLQNLGQGPELLIRYENEEAVDDSQLPKDRFSAERLKGVDSTLKIQPAELGDSAVYLCASRLTATSTDTQYFGPGTRLTVL.